This T cell receptor (beta chain) was found in a study of neoadjuvant anti-PD-1 for oral cavity cancer. About the research overall: Before surgery, most patients got three to four biweekly 3 mg/kg nivolumab doses.

Sequenced by immunoSEQ multiplex PCR; TCRdb stores in-frame clones only, minus some. The sample yields approximately 15,000 clones, 75% to 85% seen once. As regards this clone: Its antigen is unidentified.

Time point meaning: after neoadjuvant nivolumab, at surgical resection. PBMCs were not maintained or expanded in culture before analysis. Trimming shortened V by 5 bases and J by 5 bases, and 9 bases separated the two germline ends. The germline gives CDR1 PRHDT, CDR2 FYEKMQ (reference sequence). The CDR3 has 12 amino acids. Study results and limitations: TCR analyses covered only a few patients per response group.

V gene TRBV13 combines with J gene TRBJ2-5; D is unclear. The input for sequencing was PBMCs, taken after nivolumab (anti-PD-1) treatment. This clonotype originated in a person aged 35 to 85 with oral cavity squamous cell carcinoma. DNA of the CDR3: TGTGCCAGCAGCACGCTTGGTGAGACCCAGTACTTC. Its translation is CASSTLGETQYF.